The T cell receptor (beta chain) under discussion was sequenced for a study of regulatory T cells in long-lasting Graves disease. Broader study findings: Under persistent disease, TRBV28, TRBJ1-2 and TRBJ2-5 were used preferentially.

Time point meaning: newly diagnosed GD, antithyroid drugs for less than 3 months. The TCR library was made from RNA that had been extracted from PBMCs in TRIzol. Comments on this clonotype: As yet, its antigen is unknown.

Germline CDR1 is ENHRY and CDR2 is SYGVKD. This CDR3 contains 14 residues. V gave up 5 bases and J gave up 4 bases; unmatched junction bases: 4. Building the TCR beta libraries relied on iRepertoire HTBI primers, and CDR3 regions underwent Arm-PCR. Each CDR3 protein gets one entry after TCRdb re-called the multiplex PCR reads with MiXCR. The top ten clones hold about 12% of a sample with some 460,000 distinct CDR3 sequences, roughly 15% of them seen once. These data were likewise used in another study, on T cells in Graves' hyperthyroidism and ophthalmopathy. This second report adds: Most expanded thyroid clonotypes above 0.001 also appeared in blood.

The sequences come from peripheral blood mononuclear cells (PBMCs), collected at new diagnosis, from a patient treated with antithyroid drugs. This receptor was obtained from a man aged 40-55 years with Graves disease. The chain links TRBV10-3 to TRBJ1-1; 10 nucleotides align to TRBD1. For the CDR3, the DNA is TGTGCCATCAGTACCGGACAGGGGGTCACTGAAGCTTTCTTT. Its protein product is CAISTGQGVTEAFF.